Given below is one TCR beta chain in context. Its specificity is unknown. The data were produced by immunoSEQ multiplex PCR, yet TCRdb's version contains in-frame clones alone and is incomplete. The data hold some 130,000 clones, with 70% to 90% observed a single time. The germline V and J ends were trimmed by 1 base and 3 bases, with 14 bases remaining between them. Per germline, CDR1 SGHKS and CDR2 YYEKEE (reference sequence). This CDR3 is 15 amino acids long. This entry comes from a study of T cell responses to AZD1222 COVID-19 vaccine. Study in general: It was second doses at about 4 or about 12 weeks that were pooled.

Findings and limits, study-wide: Most donors were white British, females outnumbered males, and clonal diversity was possibly underestimated. The span of vaccine-associated CD4 TCRs extended across spike, with dominance at 160-218 and 743-854. The repertoires were collected only after the peak T cell response.

This sequence originates from an adult in good health. The material sequenced was peripheral blood, taken on day 0 of AZD1222 vaccination. The gene calls are TRBV5-5 and TRBJ2-7, with no clear D. The CDR3 is CASSLFPQINYEQYF. The CDR3 DNA reads TGTGCCAGCAGCTTGTTCCCTCAGATTAACTACGAGCAGTACTTC.